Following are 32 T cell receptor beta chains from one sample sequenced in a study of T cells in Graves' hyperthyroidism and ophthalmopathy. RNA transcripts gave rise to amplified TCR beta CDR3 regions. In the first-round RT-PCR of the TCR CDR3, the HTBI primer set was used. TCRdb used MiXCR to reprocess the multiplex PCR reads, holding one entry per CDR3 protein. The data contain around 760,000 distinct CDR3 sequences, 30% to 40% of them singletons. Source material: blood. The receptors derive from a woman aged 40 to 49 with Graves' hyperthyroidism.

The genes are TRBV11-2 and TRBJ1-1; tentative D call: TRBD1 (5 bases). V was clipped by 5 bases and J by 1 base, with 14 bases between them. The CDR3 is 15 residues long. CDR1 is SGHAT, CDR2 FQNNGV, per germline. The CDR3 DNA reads TGTGCCAGCAGCGTAGGAGGAGGGGAGAACACTGAAGCTTTCTTT. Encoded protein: CASSVGGGENTEAFF.

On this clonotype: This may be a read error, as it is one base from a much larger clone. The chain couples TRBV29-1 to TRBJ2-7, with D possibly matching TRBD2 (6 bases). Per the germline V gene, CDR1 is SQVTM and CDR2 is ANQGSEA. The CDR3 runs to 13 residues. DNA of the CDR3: TGCATCGGCACGGGGGAAAGCTCCTACGAGCAGTACTTC. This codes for CIGTGESSYEQYF.

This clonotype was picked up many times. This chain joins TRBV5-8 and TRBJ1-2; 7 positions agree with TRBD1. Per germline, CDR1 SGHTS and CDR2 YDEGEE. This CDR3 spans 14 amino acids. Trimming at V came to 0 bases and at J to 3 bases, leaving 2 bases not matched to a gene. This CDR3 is CASSLVDRDYGYTF. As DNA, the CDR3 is TGTGCCAGCAGCTTGGTTGACAGGGACTATGGCTACACCTTC.

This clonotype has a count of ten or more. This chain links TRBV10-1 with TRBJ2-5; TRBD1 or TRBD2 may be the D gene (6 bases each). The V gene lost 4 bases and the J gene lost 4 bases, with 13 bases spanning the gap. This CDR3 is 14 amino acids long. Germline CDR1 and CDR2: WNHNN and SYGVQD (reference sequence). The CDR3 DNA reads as TGCGCCAGCAGTGCGGGGGCCCGGGGAGAGACCCAGTACTTC. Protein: CASSAGARGETQYF.

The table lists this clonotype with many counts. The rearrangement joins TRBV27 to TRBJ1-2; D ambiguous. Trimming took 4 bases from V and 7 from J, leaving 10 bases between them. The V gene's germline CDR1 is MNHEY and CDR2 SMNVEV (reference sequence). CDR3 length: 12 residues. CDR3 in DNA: TGTGCCAGCAGTTGCAGTTTTGGTGGCTACACCTTC. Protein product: CASSCSFGGYTF.

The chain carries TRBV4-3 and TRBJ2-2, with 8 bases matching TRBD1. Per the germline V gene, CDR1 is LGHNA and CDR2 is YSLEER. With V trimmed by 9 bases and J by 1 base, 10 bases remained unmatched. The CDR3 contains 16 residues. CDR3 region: CASRAGGAGNTGELFF. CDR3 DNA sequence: TGCGCCAGTCGTGCAGGGGGCGCGGGGAACACCGGGGAGCTGTTTTTT.

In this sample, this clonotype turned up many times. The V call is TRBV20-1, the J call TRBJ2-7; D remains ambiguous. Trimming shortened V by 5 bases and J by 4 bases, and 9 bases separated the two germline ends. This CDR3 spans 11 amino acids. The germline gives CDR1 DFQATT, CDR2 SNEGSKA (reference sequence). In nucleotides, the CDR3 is TGCAGTGCTGCCTCCCCTTACGAGCAGTACTTC. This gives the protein CSAASPYEQYF.

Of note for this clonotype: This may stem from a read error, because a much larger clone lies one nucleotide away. The CDR3 DNA is TGTGCCAGTGGTATGACAGGGGCAGGGGCCAACGTCCTGACTTTC. This gives the protein CASGMTGAGANVLTF. The genes are TRBV19 and TRBJ2-6, with TRBD1 identical over 8 bases. Per germline, CDR1 LNHDA and CDR2 SQIVND (reference sequence). The CDR3 runs 15 residues.

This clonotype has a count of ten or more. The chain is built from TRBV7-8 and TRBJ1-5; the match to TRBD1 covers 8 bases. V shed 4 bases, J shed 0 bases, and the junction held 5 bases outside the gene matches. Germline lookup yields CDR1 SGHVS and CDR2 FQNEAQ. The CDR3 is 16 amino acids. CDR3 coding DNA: TGTGCCAGCAGCTCAGGGACAGGAACTAGCAATCAGCCCCAGCATTTT. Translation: CASSSGTGTSNQPQHF.

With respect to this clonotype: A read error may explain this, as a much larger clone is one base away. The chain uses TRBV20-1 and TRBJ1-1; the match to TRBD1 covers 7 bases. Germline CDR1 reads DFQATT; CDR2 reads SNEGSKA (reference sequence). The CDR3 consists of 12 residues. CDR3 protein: CSRAPGGTEAFF. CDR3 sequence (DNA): TGCAGCAGAGCCCCAGGGGGCACTGAAGCTTTCTTT.

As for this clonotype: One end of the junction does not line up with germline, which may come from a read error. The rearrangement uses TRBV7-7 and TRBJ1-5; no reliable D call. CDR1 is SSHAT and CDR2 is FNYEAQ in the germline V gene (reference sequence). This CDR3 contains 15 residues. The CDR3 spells CASSFSPLGNQPQHF. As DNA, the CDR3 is TGTGCTAGCAGCTTCTCTCCCCTGGGCAATCAGCCCCAGCATTTT.

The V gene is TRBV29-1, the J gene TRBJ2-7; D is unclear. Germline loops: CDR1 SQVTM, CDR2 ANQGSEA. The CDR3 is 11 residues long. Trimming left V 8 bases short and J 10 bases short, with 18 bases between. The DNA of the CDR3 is TGCAGCTTCCAGGAGCGCGGAGACCAGTACTTC. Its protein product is CSFQERGDQYF.

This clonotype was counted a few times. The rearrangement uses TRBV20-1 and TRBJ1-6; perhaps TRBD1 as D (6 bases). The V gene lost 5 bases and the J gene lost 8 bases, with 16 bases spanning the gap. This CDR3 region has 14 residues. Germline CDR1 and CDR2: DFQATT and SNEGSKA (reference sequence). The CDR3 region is CSARTSRTDSPLHF. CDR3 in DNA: TGCAGTGCTCGCACCTCCCGGACAGATTCACCCCTCCACTTT.

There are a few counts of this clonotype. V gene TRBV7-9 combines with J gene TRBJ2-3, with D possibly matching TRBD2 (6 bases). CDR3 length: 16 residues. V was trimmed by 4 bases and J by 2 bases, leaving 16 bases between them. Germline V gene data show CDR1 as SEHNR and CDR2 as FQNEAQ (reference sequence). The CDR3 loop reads CASSSSTAGNTDTQYF. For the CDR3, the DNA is TGTGCCAGCAGCTCCTCGACGGCGGGGAACACAGATACGCAGTATTTT.

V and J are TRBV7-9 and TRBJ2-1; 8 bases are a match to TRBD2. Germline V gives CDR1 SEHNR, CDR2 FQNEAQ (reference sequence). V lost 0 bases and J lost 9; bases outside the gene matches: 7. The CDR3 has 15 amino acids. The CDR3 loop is CASSLASGTRGEQFF. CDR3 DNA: TGTGCCAGCAGCTTAGCTAGCGGGACGCGGGGTGAGCAGTTCTTC.

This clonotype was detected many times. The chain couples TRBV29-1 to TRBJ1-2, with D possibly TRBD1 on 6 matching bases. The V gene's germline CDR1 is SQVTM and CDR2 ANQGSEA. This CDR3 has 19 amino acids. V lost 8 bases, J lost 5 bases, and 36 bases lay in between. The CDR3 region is CSPGWCQGQGGRMNYGYTF. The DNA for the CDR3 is TGCAGCCCCGGTTGGTGTCAGGGGCAGGGAGGAAGGATGAATTATGGCTACACCTTC.

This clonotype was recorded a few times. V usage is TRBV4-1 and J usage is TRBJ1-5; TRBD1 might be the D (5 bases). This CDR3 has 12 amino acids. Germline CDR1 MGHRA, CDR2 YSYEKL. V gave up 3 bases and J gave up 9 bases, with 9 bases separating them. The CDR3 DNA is TGCGCCAGCAGCCACGCGAGGGGGCCCCAGCATTTT. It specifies CASSHARGPQHF.

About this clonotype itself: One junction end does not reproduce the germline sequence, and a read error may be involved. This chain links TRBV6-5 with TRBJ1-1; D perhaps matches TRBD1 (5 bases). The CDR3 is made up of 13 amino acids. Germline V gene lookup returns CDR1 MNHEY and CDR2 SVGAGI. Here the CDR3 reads CAISYDRGAEAFF. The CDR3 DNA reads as TGTGCCATCAGTTACGATAGGGGAGCTGAAGCTTTCTTT.

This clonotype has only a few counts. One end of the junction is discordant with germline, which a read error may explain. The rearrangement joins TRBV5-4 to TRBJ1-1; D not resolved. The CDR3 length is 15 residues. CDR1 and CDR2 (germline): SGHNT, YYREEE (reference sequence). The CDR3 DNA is TGTGCCAGCAGCTTGATGAGCGGCATGAACACTGAAGTTTTCTTT. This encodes CASSLMSGMNTEVFF.

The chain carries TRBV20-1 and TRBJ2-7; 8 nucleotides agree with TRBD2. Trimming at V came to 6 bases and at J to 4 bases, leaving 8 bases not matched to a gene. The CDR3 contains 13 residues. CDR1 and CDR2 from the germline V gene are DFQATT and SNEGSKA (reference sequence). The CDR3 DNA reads TGCAGTGCCCCCTGGGGCGGGAGGTACGAGCAGTACTTC. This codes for CSAPWGGRYEQYF.

This chain's CDR3 is CASSFLDGTGGVGYTF. The CDR3 DNA sequence: TGTGCCAGCAGCTTTTTAGACGGGACAGGGGGTGTTGGCTACACCTTC. The chain links TRBV5-6 to TRBJ1-2, with 11 bases that match TRBD1. Germline values: CDR1 SGHDT, CDR2 YYEEEE. Trimming took 2 bases from V and 7 from J; bases not matched to a gene: 10. The CDR3 is 16 residues long. Complete variable domain (other parts from reference TRBV5-6 and TRBJ1-2): DAGVTQSPTHLIKTRGQQVTLRCSPKSGHDTVSWYQQALGQGPQFIFQYYEEEERQRGNFPDRFSGHQFPNYSSELNVNALLLGDSALYLCASSFLDGTGGVGYTFGSGTRLTVV.

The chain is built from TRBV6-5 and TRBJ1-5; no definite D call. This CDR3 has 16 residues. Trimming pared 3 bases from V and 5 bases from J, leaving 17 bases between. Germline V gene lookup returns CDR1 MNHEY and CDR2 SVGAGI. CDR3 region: CASSYSLYPPDQPQHF. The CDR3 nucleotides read TGTGCCAGCAGTTATTCCCTTTACCCCCCCGATCAGCCCCAGCATTTT.

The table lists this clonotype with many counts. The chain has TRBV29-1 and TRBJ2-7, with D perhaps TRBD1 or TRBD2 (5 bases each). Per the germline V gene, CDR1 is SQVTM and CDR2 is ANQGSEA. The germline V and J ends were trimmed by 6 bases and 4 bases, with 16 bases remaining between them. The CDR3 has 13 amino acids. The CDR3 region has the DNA TGCAGCGTGGTTAGGGGACCAGAGTACGAGCAGTACTTC. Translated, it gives CSVVRGPEYEQYF.

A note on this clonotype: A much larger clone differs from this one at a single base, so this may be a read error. CDR3: CTSSPYTEAFF. CDR3 nucleotides: TGTACCAGCAGCCCATACACTGAAGCTTTCTTT. The J gene is TRBJ1-1, the V gene TRBV11-2, with D unclear. The CDR3 runs to 11 residues. The V gene's germline CDR1 is SGHAT and CDR2 FQNNGV.

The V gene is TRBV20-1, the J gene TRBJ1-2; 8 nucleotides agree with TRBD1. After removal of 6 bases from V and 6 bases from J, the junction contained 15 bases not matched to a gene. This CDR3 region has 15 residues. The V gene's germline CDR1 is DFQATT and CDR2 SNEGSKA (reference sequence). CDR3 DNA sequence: TGCAGTGCCAGCGGGACAGGCGCACCCCGACATGGCTACACCTTC. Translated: CSASGTGAPRHGYTF.

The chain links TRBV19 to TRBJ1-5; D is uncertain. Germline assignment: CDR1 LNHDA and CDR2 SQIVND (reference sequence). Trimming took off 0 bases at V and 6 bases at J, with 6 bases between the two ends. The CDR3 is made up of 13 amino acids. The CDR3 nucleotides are TGTGCCAGTAGTATAGATTCGATTCAGCCCCAGCATTTT. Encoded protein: CASSIDSIQPQHF.

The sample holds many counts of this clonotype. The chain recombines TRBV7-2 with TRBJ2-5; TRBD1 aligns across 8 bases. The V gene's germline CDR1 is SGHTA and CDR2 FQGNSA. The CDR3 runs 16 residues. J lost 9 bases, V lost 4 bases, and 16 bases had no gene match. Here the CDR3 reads CASSYGPDRGPWAQYF. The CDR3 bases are TGTGCCAGCAGCTATGGTCCCGACAGGGGTCCATGGGCCCAGTACTTC.

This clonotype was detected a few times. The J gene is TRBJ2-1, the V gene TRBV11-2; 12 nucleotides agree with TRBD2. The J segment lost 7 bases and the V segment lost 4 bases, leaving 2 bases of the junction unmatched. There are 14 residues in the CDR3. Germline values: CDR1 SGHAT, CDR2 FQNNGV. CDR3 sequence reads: CASSWTSGDNEQFF. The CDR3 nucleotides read TGTGCCAGCAGCTGGACTAGCGGGGATAATGAGCAGTTCTTC. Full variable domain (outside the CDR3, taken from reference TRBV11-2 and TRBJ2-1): EAGVAQSPRYKIIEKRQSVAFWCNPISGHATLYWYQQILGQGPKLLIQFQNNGVVDDSQLPKDRFSAERLKGVDSTLKIQPAKLEDSAVYLCASSWTSGDNEQFFGPGTRLTVL.

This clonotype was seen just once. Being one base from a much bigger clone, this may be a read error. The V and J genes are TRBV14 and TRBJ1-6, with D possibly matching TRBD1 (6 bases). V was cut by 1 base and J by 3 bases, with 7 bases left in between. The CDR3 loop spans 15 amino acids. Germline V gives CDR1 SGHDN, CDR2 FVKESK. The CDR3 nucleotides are TGTGCCAGCAGCCAAGGGACAGTCTATAATTCACCCCTCCACTTT. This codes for CASSQGTVYNSPLHF.

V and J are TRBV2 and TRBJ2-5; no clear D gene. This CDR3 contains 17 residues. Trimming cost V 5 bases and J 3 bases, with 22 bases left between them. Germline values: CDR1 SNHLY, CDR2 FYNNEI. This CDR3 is CASSTTFRTITEETQYF. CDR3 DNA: TGTGCCAGCAGTACTACATTTAGGACGATAACAGAAGAGACCCAGTACTTC.

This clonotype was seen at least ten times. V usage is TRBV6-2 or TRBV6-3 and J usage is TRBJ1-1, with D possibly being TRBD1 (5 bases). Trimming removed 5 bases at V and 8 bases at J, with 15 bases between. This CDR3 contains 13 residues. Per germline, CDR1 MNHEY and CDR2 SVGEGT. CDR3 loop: CASSQTAYKEAFF. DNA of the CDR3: TGTGCCAGCAGTCAGACAGCATACAAAGAAGCTTTCTTT.

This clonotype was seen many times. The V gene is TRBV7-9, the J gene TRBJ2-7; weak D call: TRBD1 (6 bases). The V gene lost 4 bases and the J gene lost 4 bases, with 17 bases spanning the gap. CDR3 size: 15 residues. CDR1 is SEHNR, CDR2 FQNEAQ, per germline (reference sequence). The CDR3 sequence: CASSSNRAQEYEQYF. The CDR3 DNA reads TGTGCCAGCAGCTCCAACAGGGCTCAGGAGTACGAGCAGTACTTC.